This TCR beta chain appears in the sequencing data of a study of T cells in localized non-small cell lung cancer. This CDR3 is 18 amino acids long. Trimming at V came to 5 bases and at J to 4 bases, leaving 13 bases not matched to a gene. Germline values: CDR1 KGHSH, CDR2 LQKENI. Study conclusions and caveats: In the blood, greater T cell density corresponded to longer overall survival.

For this clone: Its antigen is undetermined.

TCRdb's table, derived via immunoSEQ multiplex PCR, lists solely in-frame clones and lacks some. The sample yields more than 9,000 clones, just under 45% seen once. Sequenced material: lymph node tissue, taken before any cancer treatment. This sequence joins TRBV18 and TRBJ1-4; TRBD1 matches at 10 bases. The source is a woman aged 35-75 years with stage I lung adenocarcinoma. CDR3 coding DNA: TGTGCCAGCTCAAACCTAAGGGACAGGGGACCAGTTAATGAAAAACTGTTTTTT. Amino acid sequence: CASSNLRDRGPVNEKLFF.